The TCR beta chain described here comes from a study of patients and donors after allogeneic stem cell transplantation (dated by TCRdb to 2019 to 2021). Libraries were built with RT-PCR. The run used a NextSeq 550. TCRdb trimmed public reads at Q25 via fastp, called clones via MiXCR and kept in-frame beta chains. Rows with one shared CDR3 protein collapse into an entry with the most common genes and DNA. The sample table shows 920,000 or so distinct CDR3 sequences, and approximately 18% are seen once. The ten biggest clones cover 5.5% to 6.5% of the sample. In the case of this clonotype: It has no known antigen specificity. Base qualities were left out, and no much larger clone turns up one base away.

Based on the germline V gene, the CDR1 and CDR2 sequences are SGHTA and FQGNSA. V trim: 5 bases; J trim: 5 bases; unmatched bases: 7. From the cysteine through the phenylalanine, the CDR3 covers 14 amino acids. Solely the CDR3 DNA is kept, with 42 bases framed from the first base. The V and J segments used are TRBV7-2 and TRBJ2-7, and 9 junction bases match TRBD2. The sequence derives from a human donor who was either an allogeneic HSCT recipient or a stem cell or donor lymphocyte infusion donor (not recorded which). It is not recorded whose cells these are; they may come from a transplant donor. Sequenced input: blood, either unsorted or a sorted T cell fraction (not recorded which). The CDR3 region has the sequence CASSGRGGVHEQYF. The nucleotide sequence is TGTGCCAGCAGCGGGCGGGGGGGCGTCCACGAGCAGTACTTC.